The 14 T cell receptor beta chains below come from one sample, sequenced in a study of cytomegalovirus exposure and HLA in healthy donors. The PCR made use of 60 Vbeta and 13 Jbeta primers. Some clones are missing from TCRdb's copy, which holds only in-frame ones; the method was immunoSEQ multiplex PCR. The sample consists of about 180,000 clones, around 73% of them appearing once. Sequencing was carried out using PBMCs. These TCRs come from a man aged 60-69 years in good health and CMV-seronegative.

CDR3 DNA sequence: TGTGCCATCACAGCGGATATAGACTATGGCTACACCTTC. Translating gives CAITADIDYGYTF. The V call is TRBV10-3, the J call TRBJ1-2; D unresolved. Deletions cut 7 bases from V and 3 bases from J, with 12 bases between. Germline V gives CDR1 ENHRY, CDR2 SYGVKD. The CDR3 length is 13 residues.

A single count supports this clone. The V call is TRBV9, the J call TRBJ2-5; 8 positions match TRBD2. V shed 0 bases, J shed 1 base, and the junction held 5 bases outside the gene matches. In germline, CDR1 is SGDLS, CDR2 YYNGEE. The CDR3 is made up of 16 amino acids. CDR3 loop: CASSVGGSGVQETQYF. The CDR3 DNA sequence: TGTGCCAGCAGCGTAGGGGGTAGCGGGGTCCAAGAGACCCAGTACTTC.

J is TRBJ2-1 and V is TRBV13, with 9 positions matching TRBD2. The CDR3 contains 15 residues. Germline CDR1 is PRHDT and CDR2 is FYEKMQ (reference sequence). With V trimmed by 5 bases and J by 2 bases, 4 bases remained unmatched. CDR3 sequence reads: CASSPRGGAYNEQFF. In nucleotides, the CDR3 is TGTGCCAGCAGCCCCCGCGGGGGGGCCTACAATGAGCAGTTCTTC.

The rearrangement links TRBV27 to TRBJ1-1, with D possibly TRBD1 on 5 matching bases. The V gene's germline CDR1 is MNHEY and CDR2 SMNVEV (reference sequence). The CDR3 loop spans 13 amino acids. V lost 3 bases and J 3 bases, leaving 8 bases between the germline ends. The CDR3 here is CASSLQGYTEAFF. The CDR3 DNA follows: TGTGCCAGCAGTTTGCAGGGCTACACTGAAGCTTTCTTT.

This clone appeared a few times. Here the CDR3 reads CASGRLAGSNEQYF. The CDR3 DNA reads TGTGCTAGTGGTCGACTAGCGGGAAGCAACGAGCAGTACTTC. The chain joins TRBV12-5 to TRBJ2-7; TRBD2 matches at 11 bases. CDR3 length equals 14 residues. The trim removed 5 bases at V and 5 bases at J, leaving 5 bases unmatched. In germline, CDR1 is LGHNT, CDR2 FRNRAP.

The chain uses TRBV27 and TRBJ1-2; tentative D call: TRBD1 (5 bases). CDR1 is MNHEY and CDR2 is SMNVEV in the germline V gene (reference sequence). This CDR3 region has 14 residues. Trimming took 5 bases from V and 5 from J, leaving 15 bases between them. The CDR3 loop reads CASSPTRGGYGYTF. Written as DNA, the CDR3 is TGTGCCAGCAGTCCCACTCGGGGGGGGTATGGCTACACCTTC.

The rearrangement uses TRBV18 and TRBJ2-7; TRBD2 matches 14 bases. J was trimmed by 7 bases and V by 4 bases; bases with no gene match: 9. Germline CDR1 reads KGHSH; CDR2 reads LQKENI. The length of the CDR3 is 16 residues. Here the CDR3 DNA reads TGTGCCAGCTCACGGACTAGCGGGGGGTTCCAGGGTGAGCAGTACTTC. Translating it yields CASSRTSGGFQGEQYF.

On this clone itself: Compared with germline, one end of the junction differs, possibly owing to a read error. The chain is built from TRBV6-1 and TRBJ1-2; TRBD1 matches at 9 bases. The germline V gene encodes CDR1 MNHNS and CDR2 SASEGT. The CDR3 spans 15 residues. In DNA form, the CDR3 reads TGTGCCAGCAGTGAAAGGGACAGGGTCGGCTATGGCTACCCCTTC. This translates into CASSERDRVGYGYPF.

CDR3 loop: CASSVSAGGGGAHLGYTF. The CDR3 DNA is TGTGCCAGCAGTGTGTCCGCCGGTGGGGGGGGCGCTCATCTTGGCTACACCTTC. V usage is TRBV6-4 and J usage is TRBJ1-2; TRBD1 is a possible D gene (6 bases). The ends were cut back, 4 bases at V and 7 bases at J, with 28 bases in the middle. The germline V gene has CDR1 MRHNA and CDR2 SNTAGT. The CDR3 is 18 amino acids.

The gene calls are TRBV5-1 and TRBJ2-1, with TRBD1 matching over 7 bases. Germline V gene data show CDR1 as SGHRS and CDR2 as YFSETQ. CDR3 length: 15 amino acids. J gave up 3 bases and V 4 bases, and 7 bases lay outside the gene matches. The CDR3 DNA reads as TGCGCCAGCAGCGAACGACAGGGTCACTACAATGAGCAGTTCTTC. Translating it yields CASSERQGHYNEQFF.

This chain uses TRBV7-8 with TRBJ1-1; maybe TRBD1 (6 bases). V lost 4 bases to trimming and J lost 1 base, with 31 bases between them. This CDR3 is built from 21 residues. Germline V gene sequence: CDR1 SGHVS, CDR2 FQNEAQ. The CDR3 DNA sequence: TGTGCCAGCAGCTCCCTTAGTACCAGCCGTGGCAGGGGATCCGGGAACACTGAAGCTTTCTTT. It translates to CASSSLSTSRGRGSGNTEAFF.

This chain joins TRBV29-1 and TRBJ1-4; 7 nucleotides agree with TRBD1. This CDR3 spans 15 amino acids. Trimming at V came to 7 bases and at J to 7 bases, leaving 15 bases not matched to a gene. Germline V gene sequence: CDR1 SQVTM, CDR2 ANQGSEA. The DNA of the CDR3 is TGCAGCGCAGGGGGAATAGCAGGGGCGGGTGAAAAACTGTTTTTT. This encodes CSAGGIAGAGEKLFF.

Worth noting for this clone: A junction boundary mismatches the germline segment, possibly from a read error. This chain links TRBV2 with TRBJ1-2; weak D call: TRBD1 (5 bases). The V gene's germline CDR1 is SNHLY and CDR2 FYNNEI. The CDR3 is 11 amino acids. In nucleotides, the CDR3 is TGTGCCAGCAGGACAGTCTATGGCTACCCCTTC. Encoded protein: CASRTVYGYPF.

In this sample, this clone turned up a few times. J is TRBJ2-4 and V is TRBV5-4, with D possibly TRBD1 on 6 matching bases. Germline loops: CDR1 SGHNT, CDR2 YYREEE (reference sequence). The CDR3 totals 14 residues. Deletions cut 4 bases from V and 0 bases from J, with 8 bases between. This CDR3 is CASSIQGAKNIQYF. For the CDR3, the DNA is TGTGCCAGCAGCATACAGGGAGCCAAAAACATTCAGTACTTC.